The source of this T cell receptor beta chain is a study of a mutant IDH1 vaccine in newly diagnosed glioma. CDR3 length: 12 residues. The ends were cut back, 1 base at V and 7 bases at J, with 6 bases in the middle. CDR1 and CDR2 from the germline V gene are MRHNA and SNTAGT. Time point specified: baseline, week 1 (first vaccination visit). This sample's treatment: pre-vaccination baseline after standard-of-care therapy. Assay used: immunoSEQ multiplex PCR; TCRdb lists only in-frame clones, some missing. The sample lists about 92,000 clones, approximately 83% occurring once. The source material was PBMCs, sampled from a glioma patient treated with radiotherapy, temozolomide or both. The origin of this receptor is a woman between 45 and 65 years old with glioma. The rearrangement uses TRBV6-4 and TRBJ2-3; D not certain. The CDR3 nucleotides are TGTGCCAGCAGTGACTGGAGAAATACGCAGTATTTT. It is translated as CASSDWRNTQYF.